This TCR beta chain stems from a study of T-cell memory formation after mild COVID-19. Study at large: TCR clustering was largely donor specific.

TCRdb processed the 5' RACE reads anew with MiXCR; each CDR3 protein has one entry. The sample carries approximately 560,000 distinct CDR3 sequences, about 18% recorded once. Of note for this clonotype: As yet, its antigen is unknown.

Whole-study results and caveats: Memory sampled before infection contained some responding clones, suggesting cross-reactive memory joined. The study found contracting CD4+ clones mainly in CM and EM and contracting CD8+ clones in EMRA.

Trimming removed 4 bases from V and 5 bases from J; junction bases left unmatched: 17. The CDR3 totals 18 residues. Germline V gives CDR1 KGHDR, CDR2 SFDVKD. Sequenced: PBMCs or a T cell subset sorted from them (not recorded which). The rearrangement joins TRBV24-1 to TRBJ2-7; 9 bases are shared with TRBD2. The clonotype was recovered from an adult woman who had mild COVID-19 (a few samples of this study predate the infection). Cell type and time point are not known. The CDR3 DNA follows: TGTGCCACCAGTGACCGTGGCGGGGGGGTTCCTCCGTTCCACGAGCAGTACTTC. It translates to CATSDRGGGVPPFHEQYF.